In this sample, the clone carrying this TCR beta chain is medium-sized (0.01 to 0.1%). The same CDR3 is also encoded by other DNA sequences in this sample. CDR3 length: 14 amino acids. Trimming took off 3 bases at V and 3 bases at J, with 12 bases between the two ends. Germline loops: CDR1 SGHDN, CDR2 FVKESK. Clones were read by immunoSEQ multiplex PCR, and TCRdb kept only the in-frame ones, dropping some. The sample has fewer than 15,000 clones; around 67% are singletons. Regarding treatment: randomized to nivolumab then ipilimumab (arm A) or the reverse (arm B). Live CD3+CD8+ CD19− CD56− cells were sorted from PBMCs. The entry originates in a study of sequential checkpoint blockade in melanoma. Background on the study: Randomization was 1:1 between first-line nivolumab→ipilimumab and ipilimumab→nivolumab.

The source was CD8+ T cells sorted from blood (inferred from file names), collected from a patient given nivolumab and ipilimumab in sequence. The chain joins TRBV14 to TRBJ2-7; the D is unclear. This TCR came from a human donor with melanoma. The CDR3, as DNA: TGTGCCAGCAGCCACACCCGCACGGGCTACGAGCAGTACTTC. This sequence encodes CASSHTRTGYEQYF.